The 18 T cell receptor beta chains below were found in one sample sequenced in a study of cytomegalovirus exposure and HLA in healthy donors. Primers: 60 Vbeta forward and 13 Jbeta reverse. Measured with immunoSEQ multiplex PCR; TCRdb has only the in-frame clones, and not every one. The sample holds about 110,000 clones, 70% seen once. The specimen sequenced was PBMCs. These receptors originate from a middle-aged man in good health and CMV-seropositive.

V is TRBV9 and J is TRBJ2-3; 7 nucleotides line up with TRBD2. Germline V gives CDR1 SGDLS, CDR2 YYNGEE. The CDR3 totals 14 residues. V shed 5 bases, J shed 0 bases, and the junction held 3 bases outside the gene matches. The CDR3 sequence is CASSSGPSTDTQYF. CDR3 DNA: TGTGCCAGCAGTAGCGGGCCGAGCACAGATACGCAGTATTTT.

The rearrangement uses TRBV7-6 and TRBJ2-5; perhaps TRBD1 as D (6 bases). Germline V gene lookup returns CDR1 SGHVS and CDR2 FNYEAQ. Trimming removed 2 bases at V and 5 bases at J, with 9 bases between. The CDR3 is made up of 13 amino acids. CDR3 DNA sequence: TGTGCCAGCAGCTTACAGGGGCCGGAGACCCAGTACTTC. Translated: CASSLQGPETQYF. Full variable domain (outside the CDR3, taken from reference TRBV7-6 and TRBJ2-5): GAGVSQSPRYKVTKRGQDVALRCDPISGHVSLYWYRQALGQGPEFLTYFNYEAQQDKSGLPNDRFSAERPEGSISTLTIQRTEQRDSAMYRCASSLQGPETQYFGPGTRLLVL.

The CDR3 here is CASSVAGGITDTQYF. CDR3 nucleotide sequence: TGTGCCAGCAGCGTAGCGGGAGGGATCACAGATACGCAGTATTTT. This sequence joins TRBV9 and TRBJ2-3; 8 bases are a match to TRBD2. V lost 0 bases, J lost 2 bases, and 2 bases stayed unmatched. CDR3 length: 15 residues. CDR1 and CDR2 from the germline V gene are SGDLS and YYNGEE. Full variable domain (missing parts from reference TRBV9 and TRBJ2-3): DSGVTQTPKHLITATGQRVTLRCSPRSGDLSVYWYQQSLDQGLQFLIQYYNGEERAKGNILERFSAQQFPDLHSELNLSSLELGDSALYFCASSVAGGITDTQYFGPGTRLTVL.

This clone was observed once. The V and J genes are TRBV6-1 and TRBJ2-7; 8 nucleotides match TRBD1. This CDR3 is built from 13 residues. Per germline, CDR1 MNHNS and CDR2 SASEGT. Losses at the gene ends were 8 bases for V and 0 bases for J; bases not matched to a gene: 3. Here the CDR3 reads CASRDRSSYEQYV. The CDR3 coding sequence is TGTGCCAGCCGGGACAGGAGCTCCTACGAGCAGTACGTC.

The CDR3 here is CASSPPGRGQSGYTF. The CDR3 coding sequence is TGTGCCAGCTCACCACCGGGCAGGGGGCAGAGTGGCTACACCTTC. This chain joins TRBV18 and TRBJ1-2, with 8 bases fitting TRBD1. Trimming at V came to 0 bases and at J to 7 bases, leaving 7 bases not matched to a gene. Looked up from germline, CDR1 is KGHSH and CDR2 is LQKENI. The length of the CDR3 is 15 residues.

V is TRBV5-8 and J is TRBJ2-5; D is possibly TRBD1 (7 bases). This CDR3 comprises 15 residues. Germline lookup yields CDR1 SGHTS and CDR2 YDEGEE. V shed 3 bases and J shed 4 bases, with 16 bases lying between them. The CDR3 DNA is TGTGCCAGCAGCTATGGGACAGCCGGGGGAGAGACCCAGTACTTC. Translating it yields CASSYGTAGGETQYF.

This rearrangement joins TRBV7-2 to TRBJ1-1; TRBD1 might be the D (5 bases). The CDR3 spans 13 residues. V was pared by 8 bases and J by 3 bases, with 13 bases between. CDR1 and CDR2 (germline): SGHTA, FQGNSA. The CDR3 DNA follows: TGTGCCAGCGGGCCCCCAGGGTACACTGAAGCTTTCTTT. It translates to CASGPPGYTEAFF. The full variable domain, with the rest looked up from reference TRBV7-2 and TRBJ1-1, is GAGVSQSPSNKVTEKGKDVELRCDPISGHTALYWYRQSLGQGLEFLIYFQGNSAPDKSGLPSDRFSAERTGGSVSTLTIQRTQQEDSAVYLCASGPPGYTEAFFGQGTRLTVV.

The rearrangement uses TRBV6-1 and TRBJ1-4; no clear D. The V gene's germline CDR1 is MNHNS and CDR2 SASEGT. This CDR3 spans 14 amino acids. With 8 bases removed from V and 4 bases from J, the gap between germline ends came to 14 bases. CDR3 in DNA: TGTGCCAGCCGGGAGAACCGATTTAATGAAAAACTGTTTTTT. Protein product: CASRENRFNEKLFF.

The gene calls are TRBV4-2 and TRBJ1-1, with 7 positions matching TRBD1. This CDR3 spans 14 amino acids. The germline V gene encodes CDR1 LGHNA and CDR2 YNFKEQ. Germline trimming cut 4 bases from V and 5 bases from J; bases unmatched to any gene: 7. The CDR3 here is CASSLTGRRTEAFF. DNA of the CDR3: TGTGCCAGCAGCCTGACAGGGAGGCGAACTGAAGCTTTCTTT.

The chain employs TRBV4-2 and TRBJ2-3; D gene unclear. V was trimmed by 3 bases and J by 4 bases, leaving 14 bases between them. The CDR3 contains 15 residues. Germline CDR1 reads LGHNA; CDR2 reads YNFKEQ. For the CDR3, the DNA is TGTGCCAGCAGCCATCCCCGGGTGCGCCCAGATACGCAGTATTTT. Translating it yields CASSHPRVRPDTQYF.

The J gene is TRBJ2-7, the V gene TRBV6-1; 12 positions agree with TRBD2. The CDR3 length is 19 residues. Germline CDR1 and CDR2: MNHNS and SASEGT. V lost 4 bases to trimming and J lost 0 bases; unmatched junction nucleotides: 13. The CDR3: CASSAAGLAGFTGSYEQYV. Written as DNA, the CDR3 is TGTGCCAGCAGTGCCGCTGGACTAGCGGGATTTACAGGCTCCTACGAGCAGTACGTC.

In DNA, the CDR3 is TGCAGCGTTCGACAGGGCAATCAGCCCCAGCATTTT. Protein sequence: CSVRQGNQPQHF. V usage is TRBV29-1 and J usage is TRBJ1-5, with a weak D call TRBD1 (6 bases). Germline CDR1 and CDR2: SQVTM and ANQGSEA. V was shortened by 5 bases and J by 2 bases, with 7 bases between the two germline ends. The CDR3 extends over 12 amino acids.

This clone was counted a few times. The rearrangement links TRBV19 to TRBJ1-5, with 7 nucleotides matching TRBD1. V gave up 3 bases and J gave up 4 bases; unmatched junction bases: 6. Germline CDR1 and CDR2: LNHDA and SQIVND (reference sequence). There are 15 residues in the CDR3. This chain's CDR3 is CASSMEDRINQPQHF. For the CDR3, the DNA is TGTGCCAGTAGTATGGAGGACAGGATAAATCAGCCCCAGCATTTT.

This chain connects TRBV6-1 to TRBJ2-7; unclear D gene. The germline V gene has CDR1 MNHNS and CDR2 SASEGT. This CDR3 comprises 12 residues. V was pared by 6 bases and J by 4 bases, with 10 bases between. This CDR3 reads CASSPNKYEQYF. The CDR3 DNA is TGTGCCAGCAGCCCTAATAAGTACGAGCAGTACTTC.

The chain is built from TRBV30 and TRBJ1-2; unclear D gene. Per germline, CDR1 GTSNPN and CDR2 SVGIG (reference sequence). The CDR3 consists of 11 residues. Trimming removed 3 bases from V and 0 bases from J, with 2 bases in between. The CDR3 nucleotides are TGTGCCTGGAGCGCTAACTATGGCTACACCTTC. Translated: CAWSANYGYTF.

This chain joins TRBV28 and TRBJ1-2; no clear D. CDR3 size: 14 residues. Trimming took off 5 bases at V and 7 bases at J, with 17 bases between the two ends. The V gene's germline CDR1 is MDHEN and CDR2 SYDVKM. The CDR3 bases are TGTGCCAGCAGTCCCCAACGGTCCCTCGGTGGCTACACCTTC. As protein: CASSPQRSLGGYTF.

V gene TRBV4-1 combines with J gene TRBJ2-5; TRBD2 aligns across 7 bases. In germline, CDR1 is MGHRA, CDR2 YSYEKL. Trimming at V came to 4 bases and at J to 5 bases, leaving 16 bases not matched to a gene. CDR3 length: 17 amino acids. CDR3 DNA: TGCGCCAGCAGCCGTTGGGCCCGGGAGGTCCGGGGGGAGACCCAGTACTTC. This sequence encodes CASSRWAREVRGETQYF.

The V and J genes are TRBV27 and TRBJ1-1; D possibly corresponds to TRBD1 (6 bases). Per the germline V gene, CDR1 is MNHEY and CDR2 is SMNVEV (reference sequence). With 4 bases removed from V and 5 bases from J, the gap between germline ends came to 14 bases. The CDR3 is 14 amino acids. CDR3 bases: TGTGCCAGCAGTTATTGGGGGCCGGGGACTGAAGCTTTCTTT. Translation gives CASSYWGPGTEAFF.